One and the same sample provided the 13 T cell receptor beta chains below, sequenced in a study of T cell changes during pregnancy in multiple sclerosis. Data came from immunoSEQ multiplex PCR; TCRdb stores just in-frame clones and leaves some out. The sample shows 65,000 to 85,000 clones, 80% to 95% of them seen only once. The material was CD4+ T cells from peripheral blood mononuclear cells, obtained after pregnancy. These receptor sequences come from a female donor with multiple sclerosis, enrolled in a pregnancy study.

This chain joins TRBV5-4 and TRBJ1-1; a weak D match, TRBD1 (5 bases). Germline lookup yields CDR1 SGHNT and CDR2 YYREEE (reference sequence). V lost 0 bases, J lost 4 bases, and 10 bases lay in between. CDR3 length equals 14 residues. The CDR3 DNA sequence: TGTGCCAGCAGCTTGGTAGGGGTTGGCACTGAAGCTTTCTTT. Amino acid sequence: CASSLVGVGTEAFF.

The rearrangement joins TRBV5-1 to TRBJ2-1, with D maybe TRBD1 (5 bases). Trimming removed 0 bases at V and 6 bases at J, with 13 bases between. CDR1 is SGHRS, CDR2 YFSETQ, per germline. This CDR3 spans 15 amino acids. CDR3 sequence (DNA): TGCGCCAGCAGCTTGGAGCAGGGTGTCCTCAATGAGCAGTTCTTC. As protein: CASSLEQGVLNEQFF.

The genes are TRBV16 and TRBJ1-2; 7 positions agree with TRBD1. The length of the CDR3 is 16 residues. The V segment lost 0 bases and the J segment 0 bases; nucleotides outside the gene matches: 4. Germline V CDR1 and CDR2: KGHSY, FQNENV. CDR3 in amino acids: CASSQSRDSPNYGYTF. The CDR3 coding sequence is TGTGCCAGCAGCCAATCTCGGGACAGTCCTAACTATGGCTACACCTTC.

The V and J genes are TRBV5-1 and TRBJ2-7, with TRBD1 matching over 11 bases. Germline V gives CDR1 SGHRS, CDR2 YFSETQ. The CDR3 sequence is 16 residues long. V was pared by 0 bases and J by 2 bases, with 4 bases of the junction left unmatched. CDR3 amino acids: CASSLAGTGGPYEQYF. CDR3 bases: TGCGCCAGCAGCTTGGCGGGGACAGGGGGACCCTACGAGCAGTACTTC. Looking up the rest from reference TRBV5-1 and TRBJ2-7 gives the full variable domain: KAGVTQTPRYLIKTRGQQVTLSCSPISGHRSVSWYQQTPGQGLQFLFEYFSETQRNKGNFPGRFSGRQFSNSRSEMNVSTLELGDSALYLCASSLAGTGGPYEQYFGPGTRLTVT.

This chain connects TRBV7-6 to TRBJ2-1, with 9 bases identical to TRBD2. The CDR3 has 16 amino acids. Germline CDR1 SGHVS, CDR2 FNYEAQ. With V trimmed by 3 bases and J by 9 bases, 12 bases remained unmatched. Written as DNA, the CDR3 is TGTGCCAGCAGCTTGGGGGCGGCGGGAGGGTATGGTGAGCAGTTCTTC. This codes for CASSLGAAGGYGEQFF.

The genes are TRBV7-3 and TRBJ2-1; 9 positions match TRBD2. V shed 1 base and J 9 bases; nucleotides not matched to a gene: 10. This CDR3 comprises 16 residues. The germline V gene encodes CDR1 SGHTA and CDR2 FQGTGA. CDR3 in DNA: TGTGCCAGCAGCTTAATAGCGGGGGAGAATTGGGGTGAGCAGTTCTTC. Encoded protein: CASSLIAGENWGEQFF. Full variable domain (outside the CDR3, taken from reference TRBV7-3 and TRBJ2-1): GAGVSQTPSNKVTEKGKYVELRCDPISGHTALYWYRQSLGQGPEFLIYFQGTGAADDSGLPNDRFFAVRPEGSVSTLKIQRTERGDSAVYLCASSLIAGENWGEQFFGPGTRLTVL.

V is TRBV19 and J is TRBJ2-2; the match to TRBD2 covers 7 bases. Germline CDR1 is LNHDA and CDR2 is SQIVND (reference sequence). This CDR3 region has 15 residues. J lost 4 bases, V lost 5 bases, and 7 bases had no gene match. The CDR3, as DNA: TGTGCCAGTAGTCTAAGCGGGGCCCTCACCGGGGAGCTGTTTTTT. Translating gives CASSLSGALTGELFF.

J is TRBJ2-2 and V is TRBV5-1; the match to TRBD1 covers 9 bases. The CDR3 is 17 residues long. CDR1 is SGHRS, CDR2 YFSETQ, per germline. With V trimmed by 7 bases and J by 7 bases, 17 bases remained unmatched. This CDR3 reads CASLLNANTGGGGELFF. The CDR3, as DNA: TGCGCCAGCCTACTCAACGCAAATACAGGGGGCGGCGGGGAGCTGTTTTTT.

The chain is built from TRBV10-3 and TRBJ2-1, with 14 bases matching TRBD2. CDR1 and CDR2 (germline): ENHRY, SYGVKD. The V segment lost 3 bases and the J segment 12 bases; nucleotides outside the gene matches: 7. This CDR3 region has 15 residues. The CDR3 DNA reads as TGTGCCATCAGTGACTCTGGGACTAGCGGGGGCCCGCAGTTCTTC. It specifies CAISDSGTSGGPQFF.

The V call is TRBV10-3, the J call TRBJ1-4, with D possibly being TRBD1 (6 bases). Germline-derived CDR1 and CDR2 are ENHRY and SYGVKD. The V gene lost 4 bases and the J gene lost 3 bases, with 15 bases spanning the gap. The CDR3 loop spans 16 amino acids. DNA for the CDR3: TGTGCCATCAGTGGAGGGGGGGCGCCGCCTAATGAAAAACTGTTTTTT. Its translation: CAISGGGAPPNEKLFF.

The chain has TRBV9 and TRBJ2-7; a possible D gene is TRBD1 (5 bases). The CDR3 is 14 amino acids. Germline V gene lookup returns CDR1 SGDLS and CDR2 YYNGEE. V was trimmed by 2 bases and J by 2 bases, leaving 11 bases between them. Written as DNA, the CDR3 is TGTGCCAGCAGCGTCGGACATTTGACCTACGAGCAGTACTTC. It specifies CASSVGHLTYEQYF.

The chain recombines TRBV7-2 with TRBJ2-2, with a tentative D call TRBD2 (5 bases). The CDR3 is 13 amino acids. Germline CDR1 is SGHTA and CDR2 is FQGNSA. Trimming cost V 5 bases and J 4 bases, with 8 bases left between them. CDR3: CASSLRGTGELFF. In DNA, the CDR3 is TGTGCCAGCAGCCTCCGGGGCACCGGGGAGCTGTTTTTT.

The chain links TRBV28 to TRBJ2-1, with 16 bases that match TRBD2. V shed 2 bases and J 9 bases; nucleotides not matched to a gene: 4. The CDR3 sequence is 16 residues long. The germline gives CDR1 MDHEN, CDR2 SYDVKM. The CDR3: CASSLPGLAGGGEQFF. CDR3 sequence (DNA): TGTGCCAGCAGTTTACCGGGACTAGCGGGGGGGGGTGAGCAGTTCTTC.